A selection of T cell receptor beta chains follows, all from one sample in a study of blood T cell repertoires in COVID-19. The assay was immunoSEQ multiplex PCR, and TCRdb's table has in-frame clones only and misses some. The sample records over 200,000 clones, 70% to 85% being singletons. Sequenced material: peripheral blood. The source of these receptors is a woman older than 75 with COVID-19, enrolled during active disease. The CDR3 runs from the conserved cysteine through the conserved F or W. The order of the fields is V gene, clone size, J gene, D gene, CDR3 DNA, CDR3 protein. D genes are given only for firm matches. Where a row states a size, it is once, few, many or the class of an expanded clone; other rows omit it.

TRBV9	once	TRBJ1-6	NA	TGTGCCAGCAGGGAGGGGTGGGGTATGGGTTCACCCCTCCACTTT	CASREGWGMGSPLHF
TRBV2	NA	TRBJ1-3	NA	TGTGCCAGCATGGGGCTGTCCTCTGGAAACACCATATATTTT	CASMGLSSGNTIYF
TRBV9	NA	TRBJ2-2	NA	TGTGCCAGCAGCTTGACAGGCCGCGCCTCTACAACGAACACCGGGGAGCTGTTTTTT	CASSLTGRASTTNTGELFF
TRBV11-1	NA	TRBJ2-1	NA	TGTGCCAGCAGCTTAGCGGGAGGAGCTCCCCATGAGCAGTTCTTC	CASSLAGGAPHEQFF
TRBV7-9	NA	TRBJ2-1	NA	TGTGCCAGCAGCTCCGCGGGTTACAATGAGCAGTTCTTC	CASSSAGYNEQFF
TRBV18	NA	TRBJ1-2	NA	TGTGCCAGCTCACCGCCCGGGGTCGATGTTGGGGAAAACTATGGCTACACCTTC	CASSPPGVDVGENYGYTF
TRBV23-1	NA	TRBJ1-2	NA	TGCGCCAGCAGTCAAAATGGGCATGGCTACACCTTC	CASSQNGHGYTF
TRBV12-3/TRBV12-4	NA	TRBJ1-1	NA	TGTGCCAGCAGTTGGGCAGGTCAGACTGAAGCTTTCTTT	CASSWAGQTEAFF
TRBV11-2	NA	TRBJ1-5	NA	TGTGCCAGCAGCTTAGGGGCAGGGCTAGATCAGCCCCAGCATTTT	CASSLGAGLDQPQHF
TRBV9	NA	TRBJ1-6	TRBD1	TGTGCCAGCACCCCGGGACAGGGATCACCCCTCCACTTT	CASTPGQGSPLHF
TRBV6-6	NA	TRBJ1-1	NA	TGTGCCAGCAGTACAGGGTTCACCCTACACACTGAAGCTTTCTTT	CASSTGFTLHTEAFF
TRBV11-2	NA	TRBJ2-1	NA	TGTGCCAGCAGCTTCTTTCCGTCCAATGAGCAGTTCTTC	CASSFFPSNEQFF
TRBV28	NA	TRBJ1-1	TRBD1	TGTGCCAGCACCCGGCCGGACAGGCCTCATGAAGCTTTCTTT	CASTRPDRPHEAFF
TRBV4-1	NA	TRBJ1-4	NA	TGCGCCAGCAGCCAAGATTTGGAGGGTAGAAAACTGTTTTTT	CASSQDLEGRKLFF
TRBV21-1	NA	TRBJ2-7	NA	TGTGCCAGCAGCAAAGCGAAGGACAGCCCCTACGAGCAGTACTTC	CASSKAKDSPYEQYF
TRBV5-4	few	TRBJ1-1	NA	TGTGCCAGCAGCTTGGGACAGACGAACACTGAAGCTTTCTTT	CASSLGQTNTEAFF
TRBV2	NA	TRBJ2-3	NA	TGTGCCAGTAATACCGCGGATACGCAGTATTTT	CASNTADTQYF
TRBV27	NA	TRBJ2-7	TRBD1	TGTGCCAGCAGTTCCGGACAGGGGGAGGGAGGGGAGCAGTACTTC	CASSSGQGEGGEQYF
TRBV6-5	NA	TRBJ1-2	NA	TGTGCCAGCAGTTCATCAGGGGACTATGGCTACACCTTC	CASSSSGDYGYTF
TRBV11-2	few	TRBJ2-7	NA	TGTGCCAGCAGCCCAGTACCGGGCGAGCAGTACTTC	CASSPVPGEQYF
TRBV5-1	NA	TRBJ2-5	NA	TGCGCCAGCAGCTTGGCCCCGGGCCAAGAGACCCAGTACTTC	CASSLAPGQETQYF
TRBV19	once	TRBJ2-1	TRBD2	TGTGCCAGTAGTATAGATCCCACTAGCGGGGGGGACGGTGAGCAGTTCTTC	CASSIDPTSGGDGEQFF
TRBV7-9	few	TRBJ1-2	NA	TGTGCCAGCATCTTGGATGGGAGAGCTAACTATGGCTACACCTTC	CASILDGRANYGYTF
TRBV5-1	NA	TRBJ1-6	TRBD1	TGCGCCAGCAGCGCGTACCAGGGGGCTTCCTATAATTCACCCCTCCACTTT	CASSAYQGASYNSPLHF
TRBV5-1	NA	TRBJ2-7	NA	TGCGCCAGCTCAGACAGGTCCCAAACCTACGAGCAGTACTTC	CASSDRSQTYEQYF
TRBV24-1	once	TRBJ2-3	NA	TGTGCCACCAGTGAATACGGTACGCAGTATTTT	CATSEYGTQYF
TRBV28	NA	TRBJ1-3	NA	TGTGCCAGCATGGGGGGACGGGCTGGAAACACCATATATTTT	CASMGGRAGNTIYF
TRBV21-1	NA	TRBJ1-5	NA	TGTGCCGGGCTACGACAGTACAATCAGCCCCAGCATTTT	CAGLRQYNQPQHF
TRBV5-4	NA	TRBJ2-2	TRBD1	TGTGCCAGCAGCTCTCCCGGGACAGCAACCGGGGAGCTGTTTTTT	CASSSPGTATGELFF